A selection of T cell receptor beta chains follows, all from one sample in a study of molecular identifiers for immune sequencing clone quantification. TCRdb called the PCR reads again in MiXCR, with one record for every CDR3 protein. This table has hundreds of thousands of distinct CDR3 sequences, 25% appearing once. Sequencing was carried out using naive CD8+ T cells from blood, with Jurkat cell RNA spiked in. The receptors come from a human donor in good health. Some libraries in this study had Jurkat cell RNA spiked in. Both conserved end residues are part of each CDR3. The order of the fields is V gene, J gene, clone size, D gene, CDR3 DNA, CDR3 protein. D genes are given only for firm matches. Size is stated for part of the rows, as once, few or many counts, or as a class when the clone is expanded.

v_call: TRBV29-1; j_call: TRBJ2-1; clone_size: few; d_call: .; cdr3_nt: TGCAGTATGCTCGGGGGCCTCTCCTACAATGAGCAGTTCTTC; cdr3_aa: CSMLGGLSYNEQFF
v_call: TRBV7-9; j_call: TRBJ2-7; clone_size: many; d_call: .; cdr3_nt: TGTGCCAGCAGCTCAGGACGGGGCGAGCAGTACTTC; cdr3_aa: CASSSGRGEQYF
v_call: TRBV6-2/TRBV6-3; j_call: TRBJ1-2; clone_size: many; d_call: TRBD1; cdr3_nt: TGTGCCAGCAGTTACCGGGGACAGCTCCACTATGGCTACACCTTC; cdr3_aa: CASSYRGQLHYGYTF
v_call: TRBV9; j_call: TRBJ2-1; clone_size: .; d_call: TRBD2; cdr3_nt: TGTGCCAGCAGCAGCGGGGTTGAGCAGCTCTTC; cdr3_aa: CASSSGVEQLF
v_call: TRBV29-1; j_call: TRBJ2-5; clone_size: many; d_call: .; cdr3_nt: TGCAGCGTCGCCCCAGGGGCCCTGGGGGAGACCCAGTACTTC; cdr3_aa: CSVAPGALGETQYF
v_call: TRBV12-3/TRBV12-4; j_call: TRBJ1-4; clone_size: .; d_call: .; cdr3_nt: TGTGCCAGCAGTTCCGGGACTTTCCTCGAAAAACTGTTTTTT; cdr3_aa: CASSSGTFLEKLFF
v_call: TRBV28; j_call: TRBJ2-7; clone_size: .; d_call: TRBD2; cdr3_nt: TGTGCCAGCAGTTTGGCGATTAGCGGGAGGGAAAGCGAGCAGTACTTC; cdr3_aa: CASSLAISGRESEQYF
v_call: TRBV7-6; j_call: TRBJ1-1; clone_size: many; d_call: .; cdr3_nt: TGTGCCAGCAGCTTAGCGCTAAGGCGGCAGGGTAACACTGAAGCTTTCTTT; cdr3_aa: CASSLALRRQGNTEAFF
v_call: TRBV3-1; j_call: TRBJ1-3; clone_size: few; d_call: .; cdr3_nt: TGTGCCAGCAGCCAAGGACGGGACTTCCCCTCTGGAAACACCATATATTTT; cdr3_aa: CASSQGRDFPSGNTIYF
v_call: TRBV6-5; j_call: TRBJ2-7; clone_size: .; d_call: TRBD2; cdr3_nt: TGTGCCAGCAGTTACTCGACGGGAGGAGAGACCTCCTACGAGCAGTACTTC; cdr3_aa: CASSYSTGGETSYEQYF
v_call: TRBV5-4; j_call: TRBJ2-6; clone_size: .; d_call: TRBD1; cdr3_nt: TGTGCCAGCAGTCAGACAGGGCCCGGGGCCAACGTCCTGACTTTC; cdr3_aa: CASSQTGPGANVLTF
v_call: TRBV5-1; j_call: TRBJ1-3; clone_size: few; d_call: .; cdr3_nt: TGCGCCAGCAGCTGGGATGGACGTTTCTCTGGAAACACCATATATTTT; cdr3_aa: CASSWDGRFSGNTIYF
v_call: TRBV7-6; j_call: TRBJ2-1; clone_size: .; d_call: TRBD2; cdr3_nt: TGTGCCAGCAGCTTAGAGGGACTAGCTCTCGACAATGAGCAGTTCTTC; cdr3_aa: CASSLEGLALDNEQFF
v_call: TRBV5-1; j_call: TRBJ2-4; clone_size: .; d_call: .; cdr3_nt: TGCGCCAGCAGCTTGGAGGGGATCAGCGTACTAGCCAAAAACATTCAGTACTTC; cdr3_aa: CASSLEGISVLAKNIQYF
v_call: TRBV20-1; j_call: TRBJ1-1; clone_size: many; d_call: TRBD1; cdr3_nt: TGCAGTGCTAGAGATACGACAGGGAGGGGGAGTTGGACTGAAGCTTTCTTT; cdr3_aa: CSARDTTGRGSWTEAFF
v_call: TRBV29-1; j_call: TRBJ2-7; clone_size: .; d_call: TRBD1; cdr3_nt: TGCAGCGTAAGACCGGGACAGGGCGTCCGCGAGCAGTACTTC; cdr3_aa: CSVRPGQGVREQYF
v_call: TRBV7-9; j_call: TRBJ2-7; clone_size: .; d_call: TRBD1; cdr3_nt: TGTGCCAGCAGCTCGGACAGGGAAGCTTACGAGCAGTACTTC; cdr3_aa: CASSSDREAYEQYF
v_call: TRBV4-1; j_call: TRBJ2-7; clone_size: many; d_call: TRBD1; cdr3_nt: TGCGCCAGCAGCCAAGACAGGGGGATCTCCTACGAGCAGTACTTC; cdr3_aa: CASSQDRGISYEQYF
v_call: TRBV5-6; j_call: TRBJ2-2; clone_size: .; d_call: .; cdr3_nt: TGTGCCAGCAGCTCGATGAGTCTTTCCGGGGAGCTGTTTTTT; cdr3_aa: CASSSMSLSGELFF
v_call: TRBV29-1; j_call: TRBJ2-2; clone_size: many; d_call: .; cdr3_nt: TGCAGCGTTCTGGGACACAAGAACACCGGGGAGCTGTTTTTT; cdr3_aa: CSVLGHKNTGELFF
v_call: TRBV4-3; j_call: TRBJ2-1; clone_size: .; d_call: .; cdr3_nt: TGCGCCAGCAGCCAAGATTGGGTGAATGAGCAGTTCTTC; cdr3_aa: CASSQDWVNEQFF
v_call: TRBV7-9; j_call: TRBJ2-3; clone_size: .; d_call: TRBD1; cdr3_nt: TGTGCCAGCAGCGGACCGACAGGGGGCTCAGATATGCAGTATTTT; cdr3_aa: CASSGPTGGSDMQYF
v_call: TRBV7-8; j_call: TRBJ2-2; clone_size: .; d_call: TRBD2; cdr3_nt: TGTGCCAGCAGCTCGACCCCCTGGGGGGGGGGAAGAACCGGGGAGCTGTTTTTT; cdr3_aa: CASSSTPWGGGRTGELFF
v_call: TRBV6-2/TRBV6-3; j_call: TRBJ2-5; clone_size: many; d_call: .; cdr3_nt: TGTGCCAGCAGTTACTACCCTGGAACTACGGAGGAGACCCAGTACTTC; cdr3_aa: CASSYYPGTTEETQYF
v_call: TRBV18; j_call: TRBJ2-7; clone_size: .; d_call: TRBD2; cdr3_nt: TGTGCCAGCTCACCACCAGCGGGAGGCCACGAGCAGTACTTC; cdr3_aa: CASSPPAGGHEQYF
v_call: TRBV6-6; j_call: TRBJ2-3; clone_size: many; d_call: TRBD1; cdr3_nt: TGTGCCAGCAGGACCGACAGGGCCGTGACAGATACGCAGTATTTT; cdr3_aa: CASRTDRAVTDTQYF
v_call: TRBV11-2; j_call: TRBJ2-5; clone_size: .; d_call: .; cdr3_nt: TGTGCCAGCAGCTTAGTTTGGGCTAGGGGAGAGACCCAGTACTTC; cdr3_aa: CASSLVWARGETQYF
v_call: TRBV2; j_call: TRBJ2-4; clone_size: many; d_call: TRBD1; cdr3_nt: TGTGCCAGCAGGGCCGGGACAGAAAACATTCAGTACTTC; cdr3_aa: CASRAGTENIQYF
v_call: TRBV27; j_call: TRBJ2-3; clone_size: .; d_call: TRBD2; cdr3_nt: TGTGCCAGCACCCGACTAGCGGCTAGCACAGATACGCAGTATTTT; cdr3_aa: CASTRLAASTDTQYF
v_call: TRBV20-1; j_call: TRBJ2-3; clone_size: many; d_call: TRBD2; cdr3_nt: TGCAGTGCTAGAGATCTCGAGCTAGCGGGAGTACAGGCAGATACGCAGTATTTT; cdr3_aa: CSARDLELAGVQADTQYF
v_call: TRBV14; j_call: TRBJ1-1; clone_size: .; d_call: .; cdr3_nt: TGTGCCAGCACCCCTCCGAGGGGTGAAGGACGCACTGAAGCTTTCTTT; cdr3_aa: CASTPPRGEGRTEAFF
v_call: TRBV13; j_call: TRBJ1-1; clone_size: many; d_call: TRBD1; cdr3_nt: TGTGCCAGCAGCGGATGGACAGGGCTGAACACTGAAGCTTTCTTT; cdr3_aa: CASSGWTGLNTEAFF
v_call: TRBV7-3; j_call: TRBJ2-1; clone_size: .; d_call: .; cdr3_nt: TGTGCCAGCAGCTTAGAGCCAGGAGGTTCCCACAATGAGCAGTTCTTC; cdr3_aa: CASSLEPGGSHNEQFF
v_call: TRBV4-3; j_call: TRBJ2-1; clone_size: many; d_call: TRBD2; cdr3_nt: TGCGCCAGCAGCCTGGGACTAGCGGCTGAGCAGTTCTTC; cdr3_aa: CASSLGLAAEQFF
v_call: TRBV20-1; j_call: TRBJ2-7; clone_size: .; d_call: .; cdr3_nt: TGCAGTGCTAGAGGCCACCTATCCTACGAGCAGTACTTC; cdr3_aa: CSARGHLSYEQYF
v_call: TRBV7-9; j_call: TRBJ1-2; clone_size: .; d_call: .; cdr3_nt: TGTGCCAGCAGCTTCTCTGAGGGCTTGAGCGGCTACACCTTC; cdr3_aa: CASSFSEGLSGYTF
v_call: TRBV27; j_call: TRBJ2-1; clone_size: once; d_call: TRBD2; cdr3_nt: TGTGCCAGCAGTTCCGGTCCGGGAGGCCGCAGGAACACTGAGCAGTTCTTC; cdr3_aa: CASSSGPGGRRNTEQFF
v_call: TRBV30; j_call: TRBJ1-5; clone_size: many; d_call: .; cdr3_nt: TGTGCCTGGAGTGTATACCCGGGGCCGAGAGGGCAGCCCCAGCATTTT; cdr3_aa: CAWSVYPGPRGQPQHF